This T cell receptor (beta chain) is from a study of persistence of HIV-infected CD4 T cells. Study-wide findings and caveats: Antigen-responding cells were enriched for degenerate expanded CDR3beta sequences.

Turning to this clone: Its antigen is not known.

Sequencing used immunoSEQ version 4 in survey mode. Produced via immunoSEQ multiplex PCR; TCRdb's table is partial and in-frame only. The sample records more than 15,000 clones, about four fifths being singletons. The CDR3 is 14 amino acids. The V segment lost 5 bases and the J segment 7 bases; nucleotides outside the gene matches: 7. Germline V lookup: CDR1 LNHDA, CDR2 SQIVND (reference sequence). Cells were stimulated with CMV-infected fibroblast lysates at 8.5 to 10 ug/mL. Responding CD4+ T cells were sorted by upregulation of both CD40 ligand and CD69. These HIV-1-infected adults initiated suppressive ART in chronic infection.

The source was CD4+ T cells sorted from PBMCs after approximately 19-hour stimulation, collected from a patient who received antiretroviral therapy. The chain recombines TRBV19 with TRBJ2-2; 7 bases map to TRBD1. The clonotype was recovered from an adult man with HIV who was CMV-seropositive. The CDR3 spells CASSVGTAIGELFF. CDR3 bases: TGTGCCAGTAGTGTCGGGACAGCGATCGGGGAGCTGTTTTTT.